Given below is one T cell receptor beta chain in context. This record comes from a study of T cell changes during pregnancy in multiple sclerosis. Repertoires were generated with immunoSEQ multiplex PCR, while TCRdb's copy carries only in-frame clones and drops some. The data contain under 65,000 clones, roughly 91% of them singletons. The CDR3 runs 14 residues. Trimming removed 0 bases from V and 3 bases from J, with 6 bases in between. Germline V CDR1 and CDR2: MGHRA, YSYEKL. Sequencing used CD4+ T cells from peripheral blood mononuclear cells, obtained after pregnancy. This sequence originates from a female donor in good health, enrolled as a control in a pregnancy study. The chain is built from TRBV4-1 and TRBJ1-5; weak D call: TRBD1 (5 bases). CDR3 in amino acids: CASSQEGLNQPQHF. Written as DNA, the CDR3 is TGCGCCAGCAGCCAAGAGGGGCTCAATCAGCCCCAGCATTTT.